This entry is about one T cell receptor beta chain. The data are from a study of Graves' ophthalmopathy and Graves' hyperthyroidism. Losses at the gene ends were 5 bases for V and 6 bases for J; bases not matched to a gene: 9. The CDR3 consists of 15 residues. The germline V gene encodes CDR1 MDHEN and CDR2 SYDVKM. RNA transcripts were the template, and TCR beta CDR3 regions were amplified from them. Scientists carried out first-round RT-PCR using HTBI primers and then a second-round multiplex PCR. One entry per CDR3 protein, called by TCRdb with MiXCR from the multiplex PCR reads. The table has 300,000 to 400,000 distinct CDR3 sequences, roughly 17% seen once; the top ten hold 10% to 15%.

The sample comprised peripheral blood. This chain connects TRBV28 to TRBJ2-7; 11 bases are a match to TRBD2. This receptor was obtained from an adult man with Graves' ophthalmopathy. DNA of the CDR3: TGTGCCAGCAGTCCCCGGGCTAGCGGGAGGAGCGAGCAGTACTTC. It specifies CASSPRASGRSEQYF.